The next 8 T cell receptor beta chains were all read from a single sample in a study of blood T cell repertoires in COVID-19. The data were produced by immunoSEQ multiplex PCR, yet TCRdb's version contains in-frame clones alone and is incomplete. Among approximately 170,000 clones listed, approximately 81% were seen once. The sequenced sample was peripheral blood. These receptor sequences come from a woman between 70 and 85 years old with COVID-19, enrolled during active disease.

The chain joins TRBV7-9 to TRBJ2-7; maybe TRBD2 (5 bases). CDR3 length: 15 residues. CDR1 and CDR2 (germline): SEHNR, FQNEAQ (reference sequence). Trimming shortened V by 4 bases and J by 0 bases, and 13 bases separated the two germline ends. DNA of the CDR3: TGTGCCAGCAGCTCAACCCAACTAGACTCCTACGAGCAGTACTTC. Protein sequence: CASSSTQLDSYEQYF.

The chain carries TRBV28 and TRBJ1-2, with 7 bases identical to TRBD1. Trimming took 4 bases from V and 1 from J; bases not matched to a gene: 3. Germline CDR1 is MDHEN and CDR2 is SYDVKM. The CDR3 length is 14 residues. This CDR3 is CASSWAGGNYGYTF. The CDR3 DNA sequence: TGTGCCAGCAGTTGGGCAGGGGGTAACTATGGCTACACCTTC.

About this clone: Other DNA sequences in this specimen translate into the identical CDR3. The chain links TRBV12-3 or TRBV12-4 to TRBJ2-1; D uncertain. CDR3 length equals 12 residues. V was pared by 6 bases and J by 7 bases, with 10 bases between. The CDR3 nucleotides are TGTGCCAGCAGCCCCACCGAGAATGAGCAGTTCTTC. Its translation: CASSPTENEQFF.

As DNA, the CDR3 is TGTGCCAGCAGCCCAAACCAAAGGGAGGACACCGGGGAGCTGTTTTTT. Translated, it gives CASSPNQREDTGELFF. This chain uses TRBV3-1 (or the pseudogene TRBV3-2) with TRBJ2-2, with D perhaps TRBD2 (6 bases). Between the trimmed V and J ends, which lost 4 bases and 3 bases, there was a span of 15 bases. This CDR3 is built from 16 residues. CDR1 is LGHDT and CDR2 is YNNKEL in the germline V gene (reference sequence).

As for this clone: The junction differs from germline at one of its ends, possibly a read error. This chain joins TRBV25-1 and TRBJ1-2; TRBD1 might be the D (5 bases). This CDR3 contains 10 residues. Germline loops: CDR1 MGHDK, CDR2 SYGVNS. The CDR3 spells CASRAPQGPF. In DNA form, the CDR3 reads TGTGCCAGCAGGGCCCCCCAGGGTCCCTTC.

The gene calls are TRBV2 and TRBJ2-5; no definite D call. Trimming left V 6 bases short and J 0 bases short, with 11 bases between. The CDR3 loop spans 14 amino acids. Germline V gene lookup returns CDR1 SNHLY and CDR2 FYNNEI. The CDR3 DNA reads TGTGCCAGCAGGGCGGATTCGTACCAAGAGACCCAGTACTTC. Translated: CASRADSYQETQYF.

The gene calls are TRBV19 and TRBJ2-2, with a possible D match to TRBD1 (5 bases). This CDR3 has 13 residues. Trimming removed 0 bases at V and 6 bases at J, with 5 bases between. The germline CDR1 and CDR2 sequences are LNHDA and SQIVND (reference sequence). The CDR3 sequence is CASSIEGAGELFF. The CDR3 nucleotides read TGTGCCAGTAGTATAGAAGGGGCCGGGGAGCTGTTTTTT.

The chain uses TRBV20-1 and TRBJ1-1; D gene ambiguous. Germline lookup yields CDR1 DFQATT and CDR2 SNEGSKA (reference sequence). The CDR3 is 11 residues long. V was shortened by 6 bases and J by 4 bases, with 9 bases between the two germline ends. CDR3 in amino acids: CSAPSPTEAFF. The CDR3 nucleotides are TGCAGTGCCCCTTCCCCCACTGAAGCTTTCTTT.